One sample yielded the 9 T cell receptor beta chains listed below, sequenced in a study of blood T cell repertoires in COVID-19. The protocol was immunoSEQ multiplex PCR, while the TCRdb copy is restricted to in-frame clones and leaves out a portion. The repertoire consists of approximately 290,000 clones, with around 89% occurring once and the leading ten covering about 0.8%. The sample was peripheral blood. These receptors were obtained from a man in his thirties or forties with acute or convalescent COVID-19.

With respect to this clone: Additional DNA sequences in this sample encode the identical CDR3. The genes are TRBV7-3 and TRBJ1-5, with D perhaps TRBD1 (6 bases). In germline, CDR1 is SGHTA, CDR2 FQGTGA. V was clipped by 5 bases and J by 2 bases, with 22 bases between them. This CDR3 region has 18 residues. CDR3 amino acids: CASSPIRGTPRGNQPQHF. Written as DNA, the CDR3 is TGTGCCAGCAGCCCCATAAGGGGGACGCCGAGGGGCAATCAGCCCCAGCATTTT.

The chain has TRBV24-1 and TRBJ2-2, with TRBD1 as a possible D gene (6 bases). Germline loops: CDR1 KGHDR, CDR2 SFDVKD. The CDR3 has 14 amino acids. V lost 3 bases to trimming and J lost 6 bases, with 10 bases between them. The CDR3 loop reads CATSDNRVPGELFF. In nucleotides, the CDR3 is TGTGCCACCAGTGATAACAGGGTCCCCGGGGAGCTGTTTTTT.

The chain joins TRBV6-1 to TRBJ1-5; D not certain. Trimming pared 3 bases from V and 2 bases from J, leaving 14 bases between. Germline V gives CDR1 MNHNS, CDR2 SASEGT. The CDR3 consists of 16 residues. As DNA, the CDR3 is TGTGCCAGCAGTGAGACTGCACCGAGGGGCAATCAGCCCCAGCATTTT. It specifies CASSETAPRGNQPQHF.

The chain is built from TRBV11-3 and TRBJ2-5; 8 nucleotides align to TRBD1. Germline V gives CDR1 SGHNT, CDR2 YENEEA. The V gene end was trimmed by 5 bases and the J gene end by 5 bases; junction bases not matched to a gene: 10. The CDR3 loop spans 15 amino acids. CDR3 nucleotide sequence: TGTGCCAGCAGCGGAGGACAGGGCAGGGGCGAGACCCAGTACTTC. This encodes CASSGGQGRGETQYF.

Comment on this clone: One junction end disagrees with the germline gene, perhaps due to a read error. The rearrangement links TRBV28 to TRBJ2-7; a weak D match, TRBD1 (6 bases). The germline V gene encodes CDR1 MDHEN and CDR2 SYDVKM. The CDR3 consists of 13 residues. CDR3 DNA: TGTGCCAGCAGTTTAAACCCTCCGGGACACCTTAACTTC. Its translation is CASSLNPPGHLNF.

The V and J genes are TRBV7-3 and TRBJ2-7, with a possible D match to TRBD1 (6 bases). V lost 4 bases and J 7 bases, leaving 23 bases between the germline ends. From germline, CDR1 is SGHTA and CDR2 FQGTGA. This CDR3 has 16 residues. CDR3 sequence: CASSCARTATYLEQYF. The DNA for the CDR3 is TGTGCCAGCAGCTGCGCCCGGACAGCTACCTACTTAGAGCAGTACTTC.

V usage is TRBV7-3 and J usage is TRBJ2-2; D possibly corresponds to TRBD1 (6 bases). Trimming took off 6 bases at V and 1 base at J, with 9 bases between the two ends. The CDR3 covers 14 residues. Germline assignment: CDR1 SGHTA and CDR2 FQGTGA. CDR3 residues: CASRIQGNTGELFF. In DNA form, the CDR3 reads TGTGCCAGCAGGATACAGGGGAACACCGGGGAGCTGTTTTTT.

The chain couples TRBV6-6 to TRBJ2-7; possibly TRBD1 for D (6 bases). The CDR3 loop spans 14 amino acids. Germline CDR1 MNHNY, CDR2 SVGAGI (reference sequence). The germline V and J ends were trimmed by 5 bases and 2 bases, with 13 bases remaining between them. CDR3 sequence (DNA): TGTGCCAGCAGTGGGACACCGGAGACCTACGAGCAGTACTTC. Translation gives CASSGTPETYEQYF.

V usage is TRBV28 and J usage is TRBJ1-6; 7 bases are a match to TRBD1. Germline CDR1 and CDR2: MDHEN and SYDVKM. V shed 9 bases and J 7 bases; nucleotides not matched to a gene: 6. The CDR3 runs to 13 residues. The CDR3 is CARSEGANSPLHF. The CDR3 DNA sequence: TGTGCCAGATCGGAGGGGGCCAATTCACCCCTCCACTTT.